This TCR beta chain was sequenced in a study of T cells in Graves' hyperthyroidism and ophthalmopathy. Findings of the study overall: Median prediction lead before ophthalmopathy onset was 6.5 months with the model.

This clonotype was observed at least ten times. The antigen is not known. The V gene end was trimmed by 6 bases and the J gene end by 2 bases; junction bases not matched to a gene: 6. The CDR3 is 14 amino acids. The germline gives CDR1 SEHNR, CDR2 FQNEAQ (reference sequence). TCR beta CDR3 regions were amplified from RNA. The HTBI set primed first-round TCR CDR3 RT-PCR. TCRdb itself ran the multiplex PCR reads through MiXCR, one entry per CDR3 protein. The table shows some 380,000 distinct CDR3 sequences, with approximately 15% occurring only once. First hyperthyroidism diagnosis is when the blood sample was obtained, before any ophthalmopathy symptoms.

V and J are TRBV7-9 and TRBJ1-1, with 7 nucleotides matching TRBD1. The source of this sequence is a man between 25 and 39 years old with Graves' hyperthyroidism that later progressed to Graves' ophthalmopathy. The specimen was blood. CDR3 in DNA: TGTGCCAGCAGTCTGGGACAGACTAACACTGAAGCTTTCTTT. This gives the protein CASSLGQTNTEAFF.